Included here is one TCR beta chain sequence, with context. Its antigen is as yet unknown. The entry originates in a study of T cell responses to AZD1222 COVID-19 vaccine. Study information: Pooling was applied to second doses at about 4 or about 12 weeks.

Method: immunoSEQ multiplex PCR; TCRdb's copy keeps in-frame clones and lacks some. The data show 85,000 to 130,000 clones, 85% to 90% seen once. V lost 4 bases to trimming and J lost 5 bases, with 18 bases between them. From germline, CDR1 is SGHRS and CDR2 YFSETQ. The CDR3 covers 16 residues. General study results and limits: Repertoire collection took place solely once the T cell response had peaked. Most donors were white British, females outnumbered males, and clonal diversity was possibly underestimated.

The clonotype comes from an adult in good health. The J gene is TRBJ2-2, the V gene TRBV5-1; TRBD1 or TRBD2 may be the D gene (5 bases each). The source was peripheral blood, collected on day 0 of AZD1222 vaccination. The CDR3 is CASSASGTAGTGELFF. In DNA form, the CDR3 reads TGCGCCAGCAGCGCCTCCGGGACCGCGGGTACCGGGGAGCTGTTTTTT.